The clone carrying this TCR beta chain was recorded once. The authors' processing: Nucleated cell number was recorded as an estimate derived from reference gene primer amplification. Profiled with immunoSEQ multiplex PCR; TCRdb holds only in-frame clones, not every one. The V and J calls and clone size are taken from that table; D and trimming were inferred from the DNA. The sample consists of 200,000 to 250,000 clones, 80% to 90% of them appearing once. This entry comes from a study of blood T cell repertoires in COVID-19. For the study at large: Sites in the United States, Italy and Spain provided acute and convalescent COVID-19 samples.

The germline V gene encodes CDR1 LGHDT and CDR2 YNNKEL (reference sequence). The CDR3 is 13 amino acids. Trimming took off 1 base at V and 15 bases at J, with 16 bases between the two ends. The sample was peripheral blood. V is TRBV3-1 (or the pseudogene TRBV3-2) and J is TRBJ2-1; tentatively, D is TRBD2 (6 bases). This sequence originates from a man aged 18 to 29 with active or convalescent COVID-19. The CDR3 nucleotides are TGTGCCAGCAGCCAAGTATCGAGCGGGCGGACGTTCTTC. As protein: CASSQVSSGRTFF.